This TCR beta chain came from a study of blood T cell repertoires in COVID-19. As for the study in general: Acute-phase and convalescent COVID-19 samples originated in the United States, Italy and Spain. T cells, B-cell-depleted T cells, or PBMCs provided the cDNA or gDNA that served as material.

Germline assignment: CDR1 MDHEN and CDR2 SYDVKM. Trimming removed 5 bases at V and 0 bases at J, with 17 bases between. The CDR3 extends over 17 amino acids. Some clones are missing from TCRdb's copy, which holds only in-frame ones; the method was immunoSEQ multiplex PCR. The sample lists under 200,000 clones; 87% were seen once. The TCR originated in a middle-aged man with active or convalescent COVID-19. Sequencing input: peripheral blood. The rearrangement joins TRBV28 to TRBJ1-5, with D possibly being TRBD1 (6 bases). The CDR3 spells CASSPPWTALSNQPQHF. CDR3 sequence (DNA): TGTGCCAGCAGTCCCCCCTGGACAGCCCTTAGCAATCAGCCCCAGCATTTT.